This T cell receptor beta chain was obtained from a study of shared clonotypes between healthy human individuals. Study in general: The cohort had two women and a few men, ages 18 to 49.

Broader study findings: Naive CD4 clonotype sharing across a few donors was roughly 5%.

The assay was immunoSEQ multiplex PCR, and TCRdb's table has in-frame clones only and misses some. The sample includes about 2.4 million clones, approximately 94% of them seen just once. With regard to this clone: Antigen specificity is unknown.

Memory CD4+ cells were the fraction left after CD45RA+ naive selection. With 1 base removed from V and 5 bases from J, the gap between germline ends came to 20 bases. CDR3 length equals 17 residues. Germline CDR1 reads SEHNR; CDR2 reads FQNEAQ (reference sequence). This clonotype originated in a man aged 18 to 29 in good health. V usage is TRBV7-9 and J usage is TRBJ2-5; D may match TRBD1 or TRBD2 (5 bases each). The sequencing input was naive CD4+ T cells sorted from blood. Subset described: CD45RA+ positively selected. The CDR3: CASSLGAGAAQGETQYF. The CDR3 DNA sequence: TGTGCCAGCAGCTTAGGGGCCGGGGCGGCCCAAGGTGAGACCCAGTACTTC.